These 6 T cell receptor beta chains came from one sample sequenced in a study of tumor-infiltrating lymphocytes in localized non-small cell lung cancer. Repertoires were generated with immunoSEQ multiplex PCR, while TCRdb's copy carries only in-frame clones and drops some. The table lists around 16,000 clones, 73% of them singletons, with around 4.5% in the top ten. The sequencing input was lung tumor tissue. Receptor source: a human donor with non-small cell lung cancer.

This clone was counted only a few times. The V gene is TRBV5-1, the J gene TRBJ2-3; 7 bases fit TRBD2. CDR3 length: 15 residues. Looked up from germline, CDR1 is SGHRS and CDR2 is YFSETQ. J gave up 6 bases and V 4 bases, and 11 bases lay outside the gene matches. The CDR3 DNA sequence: TGCGCCAGCAGCCCCCAAGCGGGGATTGCTGATACGCAGTATTTT. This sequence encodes CASSPQAGIADTQYF.

The CDR3 sequence: CASKTGQGGSGANVLTF. In nucleotides, the CDR3 is TGTGCCAGCAAAACTGGACAGGGAGGATCTGGGGCCAACGTCCTGACTTTC. The chain combines TRBV28 with TRBJ2-6, with 8 bases that match TRBD1. This CDR3 has 17 amino acids. CDR1 and CDR2 (germline): MDHEN, SYDVKM. V lost 7 bases, J lost 1 base, and 9 bases stayed unmatched.

In DNA form, the CDR3 reads TGTGCCAGCAGCTTACGGACAGGGGGCGACGAGACCCAGTACTTC. Translation: CASSLRTGGDETQYF. This sequence joins TRBV5-4 and TRBJ2-5, with 11 bases that match TRBD1. Trimming at V came to 2 bases and at J to 5 bases, leaving 5 bases not matched to a gene. The CDR3 loop spans 15 amino acids. Germline CDR1 reads SGHNT; CDR2 reads YYREEE (reference sequence).

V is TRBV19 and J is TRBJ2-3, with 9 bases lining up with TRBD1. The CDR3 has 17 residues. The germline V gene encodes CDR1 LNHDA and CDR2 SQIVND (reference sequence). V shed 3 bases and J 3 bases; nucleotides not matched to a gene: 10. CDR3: CASSILSDRGATDTQYF. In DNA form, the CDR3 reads TGTGCCAGTAGTATCCTGAGTGACAGGGGGGCGACAGATACGCAGTATTTT.

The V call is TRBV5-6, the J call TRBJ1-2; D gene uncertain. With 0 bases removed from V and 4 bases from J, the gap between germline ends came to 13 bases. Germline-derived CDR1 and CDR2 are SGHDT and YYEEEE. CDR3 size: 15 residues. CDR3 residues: CASSLEGRPLYGYTF. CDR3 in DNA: TGTGCCAGCAGCTTGGAAGGCAGGCCCCTCTATGGCTACACCTTC.

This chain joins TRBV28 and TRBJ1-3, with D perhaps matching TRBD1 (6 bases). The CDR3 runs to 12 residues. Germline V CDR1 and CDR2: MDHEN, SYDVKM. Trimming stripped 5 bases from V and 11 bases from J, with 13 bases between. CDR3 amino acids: CASSPPRGPIYF. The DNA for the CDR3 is TGTGCCAGCAGTCCACCCCGGGGGCCCATATATTTT.